Below, 5 T cell receptor beta chains from the same sample are listed, as sequenced in a study of cytomegalovirus exposure and HLA in healthy donors. PCR employed 60 Vbeta and 13 Jbeta primers. Assay used: immunoSEQ multiplex PCR; TCRdb lists only in-frame clones, some missing. The sample records about 100,000 clones, around 76% being singletons. Sequenced: PBMCs. These receptors originate from a woman in her sixties or seventies in good health and CMV-seropositive.

V usage is TRBV15 and J usage is TRBJ2-5; D ambiguous. CDR1 and CDR2 (germline): LNHNV, YYDKDF (reference sequence). Trimming removed 0 bases from V and 2 bases from J, with 10 bases in between. CDR3 length equals 15 residues. In DNA form, the CDR3 reads TGTGCCACCAGCAGAGATAACGGCGGACAAGAGACCCAGTACTTC. The encoded protein is CATSRDNGGQETQYF.

The V gene is TRBV19, the J gene TRBJ1-1; tentative D call: TRBD1 (5 bases). The CDR3 is made up of 14 amino acids. V was cut by 0 bases and J by 6 bases, with 11 bases left in between. Per germline, CDR1 LNHDA and CDR2 SQIVND (reference sequence). The CDR3 sequence is CASSIEGGIAEAFF. The CDR3 region has the DNA TGTGCCAGTAGTATAGAGGGGGGGATCGCTGAAGCTTTCTTT.

In its sample, this clone was seen once. J is TRBJ2-7 and V is TRBV21-1; TRBD2, the table's D call, lacks a check against the DNA. TRBV21-1 is a pseudogene segment. This CDR3 spans 13 amino acids. CDR3 region: CASSVREGWEQYF. The CDR3 nucleotides read TGTGCCAGCAGCGTGCGGGAGGGCTGGGAGCAGTACTTC.

V usage is TRBV30 and J usage is TRBJ2-3, with 9 bases that match TRBD2. The CDR3 is made up of 15 amino acids. Germline V gives CDR1 GTSNPN, CDR2 SVGIG (reference sequence). After removal of 4 bases from V and 3 bases from J, the junction contained 8 bases not matched to a gene. The CDR3 coding sequence is TGTGCCTGGATCCGTAGCGGGAGCTTAACAGATACGCAGTATTTT. Its translation: CAWIRSGSLTDTQYF.

The chain carries TRBV18 and TRBJ2-7; tentatively, D is TRBD1 (7 bases). V gave up 0 bases and J gave up 7 bases, with 19 bases separating them. The germline V gene encodes CDR1 KGHSH and CDR2 LQKENI. The length of the CDR3 is 16 residues. For the CDR3, the DNA is TGTGCCAGCTCACCACCGGTTAATAGCGGCAGGGGGGAGCAGTACTTC. It is translated as CASSPPVNSGRGEQYF.